The TCR beta chain described here comes from a study of metastatic and nonmetastatic thyroid tumors. Turning to the study itself: Malignant thyroid and benign thyroid patients provided blood and tumor or nodule tissue whose repertoires were compared. General observations from the study: In both blood and tumor samples, TCR beta diversity was reported significantly higher for malignant than benign nodules.

No patient received treatment before thyroid surgery. MiXCR was used by TCRdb to re-call the PCR reads. The data contain over 25,000 clones, 15% of them seen just once; the ten biggest clones take up 15% to 19%. This clone was recorded a few times. Its antigen is unknown. A much larger clone differs from this one at a single base, so this may be a read error. Deletions cut 5 bases from V and 3 bases from J, with 13 bases between. Looked up from germline, CDR1 is SQVTM and CDR2 is ANQGSEA. The CDR3 totals 13 residues. The TCR originated in a male donor with papillary thyroid cancer or a benign thyroid nodule (not recorded which). Some clones in this sample may be carry-over from other donors' samples. The material sequenced was blood. The V and J genes are TRBV29-1 and TRBJ1-1, with D hard to call. In DNA, the CDR3 is TGCAGCGTTAAACCCCCGTCGTACACTGAAGCTTTCTTT. Protein: CSVKPPSYTEAFF.